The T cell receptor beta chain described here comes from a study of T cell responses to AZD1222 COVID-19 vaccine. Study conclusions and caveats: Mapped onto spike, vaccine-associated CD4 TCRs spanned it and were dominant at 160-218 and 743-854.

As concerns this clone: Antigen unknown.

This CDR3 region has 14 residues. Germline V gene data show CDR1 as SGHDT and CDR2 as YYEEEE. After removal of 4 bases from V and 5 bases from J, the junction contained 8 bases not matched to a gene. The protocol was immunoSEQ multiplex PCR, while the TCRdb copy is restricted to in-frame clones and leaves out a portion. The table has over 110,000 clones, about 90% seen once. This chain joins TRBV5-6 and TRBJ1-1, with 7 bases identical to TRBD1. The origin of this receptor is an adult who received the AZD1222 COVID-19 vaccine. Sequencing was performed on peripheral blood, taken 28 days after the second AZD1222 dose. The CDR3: CASSTSGGLTEAFF. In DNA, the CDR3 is TGTGCCAGCAGCACATCAGGGGGATTGACTGAAGCTTTCTTT.